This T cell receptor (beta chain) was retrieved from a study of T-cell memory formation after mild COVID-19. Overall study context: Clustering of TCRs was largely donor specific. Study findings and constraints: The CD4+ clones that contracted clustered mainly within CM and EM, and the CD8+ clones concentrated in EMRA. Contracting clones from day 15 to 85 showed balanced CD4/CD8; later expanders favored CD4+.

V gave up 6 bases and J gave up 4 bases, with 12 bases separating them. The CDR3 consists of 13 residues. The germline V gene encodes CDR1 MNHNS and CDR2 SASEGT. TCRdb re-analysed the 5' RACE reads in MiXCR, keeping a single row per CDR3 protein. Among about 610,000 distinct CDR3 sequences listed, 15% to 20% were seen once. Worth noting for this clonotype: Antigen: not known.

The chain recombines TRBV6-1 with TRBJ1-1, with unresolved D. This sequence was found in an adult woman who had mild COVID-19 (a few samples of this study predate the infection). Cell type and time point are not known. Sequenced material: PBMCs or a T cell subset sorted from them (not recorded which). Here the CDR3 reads CASRLRELTEAFF. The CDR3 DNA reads TGTGCCAGCAGGCTAAGGGAACTCACTGAAGCTTTCTTT.